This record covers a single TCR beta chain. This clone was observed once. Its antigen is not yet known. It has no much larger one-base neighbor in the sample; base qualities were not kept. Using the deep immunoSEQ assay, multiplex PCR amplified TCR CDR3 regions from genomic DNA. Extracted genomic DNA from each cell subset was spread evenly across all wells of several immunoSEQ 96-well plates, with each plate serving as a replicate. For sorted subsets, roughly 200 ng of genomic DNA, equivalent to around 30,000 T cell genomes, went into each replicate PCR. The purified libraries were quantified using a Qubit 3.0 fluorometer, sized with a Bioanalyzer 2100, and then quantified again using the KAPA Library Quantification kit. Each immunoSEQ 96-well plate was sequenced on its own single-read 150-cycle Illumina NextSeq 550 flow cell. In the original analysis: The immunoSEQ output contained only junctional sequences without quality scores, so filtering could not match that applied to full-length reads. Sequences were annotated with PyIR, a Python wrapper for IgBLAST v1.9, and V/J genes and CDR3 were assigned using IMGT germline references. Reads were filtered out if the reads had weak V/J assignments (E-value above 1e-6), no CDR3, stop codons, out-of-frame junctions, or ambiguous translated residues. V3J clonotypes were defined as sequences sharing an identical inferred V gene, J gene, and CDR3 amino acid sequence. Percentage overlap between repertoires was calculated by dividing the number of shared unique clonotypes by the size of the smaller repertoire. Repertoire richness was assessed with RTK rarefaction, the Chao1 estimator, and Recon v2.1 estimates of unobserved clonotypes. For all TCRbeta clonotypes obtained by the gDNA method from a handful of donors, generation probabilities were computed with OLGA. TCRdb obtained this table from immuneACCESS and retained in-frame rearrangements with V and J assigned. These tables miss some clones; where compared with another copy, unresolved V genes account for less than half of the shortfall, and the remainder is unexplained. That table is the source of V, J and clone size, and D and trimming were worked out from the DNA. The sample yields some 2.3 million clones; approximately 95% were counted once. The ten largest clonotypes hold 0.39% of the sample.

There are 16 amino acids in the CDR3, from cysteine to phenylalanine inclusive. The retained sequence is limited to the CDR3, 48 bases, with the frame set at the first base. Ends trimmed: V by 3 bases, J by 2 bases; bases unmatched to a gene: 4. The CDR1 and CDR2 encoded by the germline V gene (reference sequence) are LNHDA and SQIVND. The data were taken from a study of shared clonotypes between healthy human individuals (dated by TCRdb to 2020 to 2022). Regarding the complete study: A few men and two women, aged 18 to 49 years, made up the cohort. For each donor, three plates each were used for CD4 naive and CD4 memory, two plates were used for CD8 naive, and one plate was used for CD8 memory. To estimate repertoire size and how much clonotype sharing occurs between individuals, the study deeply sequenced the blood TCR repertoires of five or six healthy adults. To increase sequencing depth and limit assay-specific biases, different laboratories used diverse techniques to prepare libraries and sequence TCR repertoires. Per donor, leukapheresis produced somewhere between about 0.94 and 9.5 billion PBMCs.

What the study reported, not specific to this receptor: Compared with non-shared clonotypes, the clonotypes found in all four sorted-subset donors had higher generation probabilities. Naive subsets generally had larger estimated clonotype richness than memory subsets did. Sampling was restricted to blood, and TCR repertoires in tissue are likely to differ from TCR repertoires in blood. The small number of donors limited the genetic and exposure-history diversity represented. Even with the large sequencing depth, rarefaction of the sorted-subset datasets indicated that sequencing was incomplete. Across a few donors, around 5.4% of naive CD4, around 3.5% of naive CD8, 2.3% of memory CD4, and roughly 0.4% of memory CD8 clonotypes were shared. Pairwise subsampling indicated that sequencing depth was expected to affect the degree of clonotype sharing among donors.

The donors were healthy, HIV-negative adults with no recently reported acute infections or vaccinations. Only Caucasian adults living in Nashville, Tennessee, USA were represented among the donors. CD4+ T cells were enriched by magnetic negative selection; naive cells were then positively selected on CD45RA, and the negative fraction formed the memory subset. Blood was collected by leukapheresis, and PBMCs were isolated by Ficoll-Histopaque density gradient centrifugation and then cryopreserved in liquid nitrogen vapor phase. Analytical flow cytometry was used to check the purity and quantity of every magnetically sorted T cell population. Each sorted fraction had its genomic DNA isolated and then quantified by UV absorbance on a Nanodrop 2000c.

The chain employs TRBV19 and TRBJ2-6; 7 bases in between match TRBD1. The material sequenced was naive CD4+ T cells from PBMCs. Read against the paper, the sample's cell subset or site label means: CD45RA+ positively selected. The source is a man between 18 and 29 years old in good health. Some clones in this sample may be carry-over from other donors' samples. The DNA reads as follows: TGTGCCAGTAGTATCCAGACAGGGACTGGGGCCAACGTCCTGACTTTC. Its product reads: CASSIQTGTGANVLTF.